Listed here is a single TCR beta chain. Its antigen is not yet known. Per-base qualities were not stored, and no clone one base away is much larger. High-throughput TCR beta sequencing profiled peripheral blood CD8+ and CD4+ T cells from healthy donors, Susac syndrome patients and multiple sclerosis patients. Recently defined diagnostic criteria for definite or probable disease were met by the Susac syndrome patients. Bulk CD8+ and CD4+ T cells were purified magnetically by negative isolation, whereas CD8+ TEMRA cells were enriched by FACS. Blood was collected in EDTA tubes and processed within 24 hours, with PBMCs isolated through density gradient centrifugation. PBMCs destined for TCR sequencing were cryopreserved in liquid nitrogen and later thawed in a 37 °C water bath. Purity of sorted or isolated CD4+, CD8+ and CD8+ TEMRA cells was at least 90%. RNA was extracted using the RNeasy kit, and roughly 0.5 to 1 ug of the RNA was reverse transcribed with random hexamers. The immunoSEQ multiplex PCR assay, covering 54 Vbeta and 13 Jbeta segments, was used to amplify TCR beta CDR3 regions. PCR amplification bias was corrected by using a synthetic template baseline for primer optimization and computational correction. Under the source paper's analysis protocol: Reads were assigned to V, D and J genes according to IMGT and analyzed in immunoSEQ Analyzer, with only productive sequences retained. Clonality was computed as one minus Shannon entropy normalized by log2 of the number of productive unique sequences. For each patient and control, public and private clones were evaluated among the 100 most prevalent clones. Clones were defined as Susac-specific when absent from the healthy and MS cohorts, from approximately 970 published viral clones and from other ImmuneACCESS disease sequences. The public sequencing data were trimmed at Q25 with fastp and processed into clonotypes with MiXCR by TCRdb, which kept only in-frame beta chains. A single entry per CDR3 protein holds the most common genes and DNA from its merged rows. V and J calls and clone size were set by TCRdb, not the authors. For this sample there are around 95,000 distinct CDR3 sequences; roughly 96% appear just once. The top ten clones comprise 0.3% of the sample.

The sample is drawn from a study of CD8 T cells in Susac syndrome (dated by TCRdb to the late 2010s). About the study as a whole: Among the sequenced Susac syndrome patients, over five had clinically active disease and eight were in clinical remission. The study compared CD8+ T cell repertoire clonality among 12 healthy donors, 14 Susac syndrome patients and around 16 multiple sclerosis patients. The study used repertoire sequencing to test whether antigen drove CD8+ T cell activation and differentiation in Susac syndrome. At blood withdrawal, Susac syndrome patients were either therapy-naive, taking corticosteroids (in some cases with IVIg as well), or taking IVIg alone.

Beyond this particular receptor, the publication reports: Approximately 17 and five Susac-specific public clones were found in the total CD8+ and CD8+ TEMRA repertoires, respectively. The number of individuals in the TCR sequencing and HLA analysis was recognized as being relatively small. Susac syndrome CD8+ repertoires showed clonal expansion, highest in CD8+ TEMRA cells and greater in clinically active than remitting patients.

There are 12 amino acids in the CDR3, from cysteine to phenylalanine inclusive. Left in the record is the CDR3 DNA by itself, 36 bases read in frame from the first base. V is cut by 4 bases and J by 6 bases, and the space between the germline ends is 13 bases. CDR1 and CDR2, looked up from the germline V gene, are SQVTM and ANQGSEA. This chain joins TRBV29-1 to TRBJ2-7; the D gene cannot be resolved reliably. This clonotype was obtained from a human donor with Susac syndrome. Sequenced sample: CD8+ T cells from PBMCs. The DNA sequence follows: TGCAGCGTTGTTCCGGCAGTCGGCGAGCAGTACTTC. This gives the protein CSVVPAVGEQYF.